This T cell receptor beta chain was captured in a study of shared clonotypes between healthy human individuals. Profiled with immunoSEQ multiplex PCR; TCRdb holds only in-frame clones, not every one. The sample comprises 1,400,000 or so clones, roughly 98.5% of which are singletons, and approximately 0.4% rests with the top ten. Healthy HIV-negative adults with no recent acute infections or vaccinations were recruited as donors. The sample consisted of naive CD4+ T cells sorted from blood. Subset defined: CD45RA+ positively selected. The source is a man aged 25-45 years in good health.

The CDR3 region has the DNA TGTGCCAGCAGTATTAGCGGTTCCTACGAGCAGTACTTC. Its protein product is CASSISGSYEQYF. This rearrangement joins TRBV6-6 to TRBJ2-7; D might be TRBD2 (6 bases). V shed 5 bases and J shed 1 base, with 9 bases lying between them. Germline V gene data show CDR1 as MNHNY and CDR2 as SVGAGI (reference sequence). This CDR3 contains 13 residues.